This passage covers 32 T cell receptor beta chains from one sample sequenced in a study of control samples from healthy donors and cancer patients. The table came from immunoSEQ multiplex PCR; TCRdb's copy has only in-frame clones and leaves some out. In the table there are about 85,000 clones, just under 90% of which are singletons. The sample comprised blood. The receptors stem from a man over 45 in good health.

The J gene is TRBJ1-5, the V gene TRBV6-2 or TRBV6-3; no clear D gene. V gave up 1 base and J gave up 7 bases, with 14 bases separating them. The CDR3 contains 15 residues. Germline lookup yields CDR1 MNHEY and CDR2 SVGEGT. The DNA of the CDR3 is TGTGCCAGCAGTTACTTCAGAGGTCTAGGGCAGCCCCAGCATTTT. Translating gives CASSYFRGLGQPQHF.

The J gene is TRBJ2-1, the V gene TRBV4-2; 9 nucleotides agree with TRBD2. The CDR3 runs to 17 residues. The junction had 10 bases not matched to a gene; V was cut back by 3 bases and J by 4 bases. Germline-derived CDR1 and CDR2 are LGHNA and YNFKEQ. The CDR3: CASSHPIPTSGYNEQFF. In DNA, the CDR3 is TGTGCCAGCAGCCATCCAATCCCCACTAGCGGGTACAATGAGCAGTTCTTC.

The rearrangement links TRBV11-2 to TRBJ1-3; 7 nucleotides agree with TRBD1. The germline V gene has CDR1 SGHAT and CDR2 FQNNGV. CDR3 size: 15 residues. V shed 5 bases and J 4 bases; nucleotides not matched to a gene: 8. The chain's CDR3 is CASSTTGMTGNTIYF. Here the CDR3 DNA reads TGTGCCAGCAGCACGACAGGGATGACCGGAAACACCATATATTTT.

The V call is TRBV30, the J call TRBJ1-5; the match to TRBD1 covers 7 bases. V trimming: 0 bases; J trimming: 4 bases; junction bases outside the gene matches: 0. Germline CDR1 reads GTSNPN; CDR2 reads SVGIG (reference sequence). This CDR3 comprises 13 residues. The CDR3 coding sequence is TGTGCCTGGAGTGTACAGGGGAATCAGCCCCAGCATTTT. This translates into CAWSVQGNQPQHF.

The chain has TRBV19 and TRBJ1-2, with 7 bases identical to TRBD1. Germline values: CDR1 LNHDA, CDR2 SQIVND (reference sequence). The V and J ends lost 4 bases and 4 bases, in that order; junction bases with no gene match: 6. CDR3 length: 14 amino acids. The CDR3 DNA reads TGTGCCAGTAGTACCCCGGGACAGTCCTATGGCTACACCTTC. Its protein is CASSTPGQSYGYTF.

This rearrangement joins TRBV6-5 to TRBJ1-3; D ambiguous. Germline-derived CDR1 and CDR2 are MNHEY and SVGAGI. V was pared by 7 bases and J by 1 base, with 5 bases between. The CDR3 contains 12 residues. The CDR3: CASTPSGNTIYF. The CDR3 bases are TGTGCCAGCACTCCATCTGGAAACACCATATATTTT.

In this sample, this clone turned up a few times. V and J are TRBV7-9 and TRBJ2-1; TRBD1 matches at 7 bases. J lost 7 bases, V lost 5 bases, and 2 bases had no gene match. Germline CDR1 reads SEHNR; CDR2 reads FQNEAQ (reference sequence). The CDR3 has 12 amino acids. CDR3 bases: TGTGCCAGCAGCCCGACAGGGAATGAGCAGTTCTTC. This encodes CASSPTGNEQFF.

The chain employs TRBV3-1 (or the pseudogene TRBV3-2) and TRBJ2-2; D uncertain. V was clipped by 5 bases and J by 4 bases, with 11 bases between them. Germline V gene lookup returns CDR1 LGHDT and CDR2 YNNKEL (reference sequence). The CDR3 contains 14 residues. CDR3 in DNA: TGTGCCAGCAGCTATTCTTCAGTCACCGGGGAGCTGTTTTTT. Translating it yields CASSYSSVTGELFF.

The J gene is TRBJ1-3, the V gene TRBV9; D gene ambiguous. Germline V gene lookup returns CDR1 SGDLS and CDR2 YYNGEE. The CDR3 loop spans 12 amino acids. V was trimmed by 7 bases and J by 1 base, leaving 6 bases between them. CDR3 sequence (DNA): TGTGCCAGCGGGCCGTCTGGAAACACCATATATTTT. Protein product: CASGPSGNTIYF.

The CDR3 DNA follows: TGTGCCACCAGTGACCCCCAGGGGGCTACCCGCAATGAGCAGTTCTTC. It is translated as CATSDPQGATRNEQFF. The gene calls are TRBV24-1 and TRBJ2-1, with 8 positions matching TRBD1. Looked up from germline, CDR1 is KGHDR and CDR2 is SFDVKD. V shed 4 bases, J shed 6 bases, and the junction held 10 bases outside the gene matches. CDR3 size: 16 residues.

V is TRBV2 and J is TRBJ1-1; maybe TRBD1 (6 bases). The CDR3 runs 14 residues. CDR1 and CDR2 (germline): SNHLY, FYNNEI. V dropped 3 bases and J dropped 5 bases, with 13 bases sitting between them. CDR3 nucleotides: TGTGCCAGCAGTGAGGAGTCCACAGGGACTGAAGCTTTCTTT. This gives the protein CASSEESTGTEAFF.

The rearrangement joins TRBV10-2 to TRBJ2-5; 7 nucleotides align to TRBD1. Germline assignment: CDR1 WSHSY and CDR2 SAAADI. The ends lost 7 bases at V and 7 bases at J; junction bases unmatched: 6. This CDR3 contains 12 residues. The CDR3 protein is CASKENRGTQYF. In nucleotides, the CDR3 is TGCGCCAGCAAGGAGAACAGGGGGACCCAGTACTTC.

The V gene is TRBV6-5, the J gene TRBJ2-1; no definite D call. Germline V CDR1 and CDR2: MNHEY, SVGAGI. The CDR3 is made up of 12 amino acids. V was cut by 6 bases and J by 10 bases, with 13 bases left in between. The CDR3 here is CASRKAMEEQFF. For the CDR3, the DNA is TGTGCCAGCAGAAAAGCGATGGAGGAGCAGTTCTTC.

The rearrangement uses TRBV7-2 and TRBJ1-4; 7 bases align to TRBD1. The V and J ends lost 5 bases and 8 bases, in that order; junction bases with no gene match: 11. Germline V gene sequence: CDR1 SGHTA, CDR2 FQGNSA. The CDR3 runs 15 residues. The CDR3 region is CASSNRQGGREKLFF. DNA for the CDR3: TGTGCCAGCAGCAATCGACAGGGTGGACGAGAAAAACTGTTTTTT.

This clone was seen just once. The DNA of the CDR3 is TGTGCCAGTAGTCCTCAGGGGCCGGGCCCAGATACGCAGTATTTT. Translation gives CASSPQGPGPDTQYF. This chain links TRBV19 with TRBJ2-3; possible D gene TRBD1, 6 bases. Germline assignment: CDR1 LNHDA and CDR2 SQIVND (reference sequence). Trimming took 5 bases from V and 4 from J, leaving 16 bases between them. The CDR3 has 15 residues.

In DNA, the CDR3 is TGTGCCAGCAGTTTAAATCCGAACACTGAAGCTTTCTTT. This codes for CASSLNPNTEAFF. The genes are TRBV12-3 or TRBV12-4 and TRBJ1-1; D unclear. V gave up 2 bases and J gave up 1 base, with 5 bases separating them. The CDR3 totals 13 residues.

The chain recombines TRBV30 with TRBJ2-5; the D gene is possibly TRBD1 (6 bases). The CDR3 has 13 residues. Deletions cut 4 bases from V and 2 bases from J, with 11 bases between. Looked up from germline, CDR1 is GTSNPN and CDR2 is SVGIG (reference sequence). CDR3 region: CAWKMDSQETQYF. The CDR3 region has the DNA TGTGCCTGGAAAATGGACAGTCAAGAGACCCAGTACTTC.

The chain carries TRBV20-1 and TRBJ1-4; D gene uncertain. CDR1 is DFQATT, CDR2 SNEGSKA, per germline (reference sequence). The length of the CDR3 is 11 residues. Trimming shortened V by 7 bases and J by 8 bases, and 11 bases separated the two germline ends. The CDR3 sequence: CSVIEGEKLFF. CDR3 DNA sequence: TGCAGTGTAATTGAAGGGGAAAAACTGTTTTTT.

The chain recombines TRBV25-1 with TRBJ1-2, with 8 bases lining up with TRBD1. CDR1 MGHDK and CDR2 SYGVNS come from the germline V gene. This CDR3 region has 13 residues. V was pared by 3 bases and J by 5 bases, with 2 bases of the junction left unmatched. In nucleotides, the CDR3 is TGTGCCAGCAGTGAGCGACAGGGGTATGGCTACACCTTC. Translated: CASSERQGYGYTF.

The CDR3 coding sequence is TGTGCCAGTATTTTCTCGGGAACGGCCCCTGGTGGCTACACCTTC. The encoded protein is CASIFSGTAPGGYTF. The chain employs TRBV19 and TRBJ1-2; no clear D. The V and J ends lost 7 bases and 7 bases respectively, with 22 bases between them. The CDR3 has 15 amino acids. Germline CDR1 reads LNHDA; CDR2 reads SQIVND (reference sequence).

This clone was observed a single time. The chain combines TRBV29-1 with TRBJ1-1; TRBD1 might be the D (6 bases). Trimming stripped 3 bases from V and 6 bases from J, with 14 bases between. CDR3 length: 13 residues. Germline V CDR1 and CDR2: SQVTM, ANQGSEA. The CDR3 loop is CSVDNRESSEAFF. The CDR3 nucleotides read TGCAGCGTTGACAACAGGGAATCCTCTGAAGCTTTCTTT.

The V call is TRBV7-8, the J call TRBJ1-1, with D possibly being TRBD1 (5 bases). Deletions cut 5 bases from V and 0 bases from J, with 22 bases between. Germline CDR1 reads SGHVS; CDR2 reads FQNEAQ. This CDR3 has 18 amino acids. CDR3 region: CASSAAGGIPIMNTEAFF. The CDR3 DNA follows: TGTGCCAGCAGCGCCGCGGGGGGAATCCCCATTATGAACACTGAAGCTTTCTTT.

The V call is TRBV27, the J call TRBJ1-2; 8 bases align to TRBD1. The CDR3 has 14 residues. Germline CDR1 is MNHEY and CDR2 is SMNVEV (reference sequence). The junction had 9 bases not matched to a gene; V was cut back by 5 bases and J by 7 bases. CDR3 in amino acids: CASSPTGGRGGYTF. CDR3 DNA sequence: TGTGCCAGCAGTCCTACAGGGGGGCGAGGTGGCTACACCTTC.

This chain links TRBV15 with TRBJ2-1, with 11 bases matching TRBD1. With V trimmed by 5 bases and J by 7 bases, 10 bases remained unmatched. This CDR3 contains 16 residues. Germline V CDR1 and CDR2: LNHNV, YYDKDF (reference sequence). CDR3 nucleotides: TGTGCCACCAGCCTCCCGGGACAGGGGGACTGGAATGAGCAGTTCTTC. The encoded protein is CATSLPGQGDWNEQFF.

This chain links TRBV24-1 with TRBJ1-2; D ambiguous. V gave up 4 bases and J gave up 0 bases, with 2 bases separating them. The CDR3 spans 12 residues. The germline gives CDR1 KGHDR, CDR2 SFDVKD. DNA for the CDR3: TGTGCCACCAGTGACTCTAACTATGGCTACACCTTC. It yields the protein CATSDSNYGYTF.

The genes are TRBV5-1 and TRBJ2-5; no clear D. Germline CDR1 reads SGHRS; CDR2 reads YFSETQ. With 4 bases removed from V and 3 bases from J, the gap between germline ends came to 16 bases. This CDR3 region has 15 residues. For the CDR3, the DNA is TGCGCCAGCAGCCCCACTGGAGACGGAAAAGAGACCCAGTACTTC. It specifies CASSPTGDGKETQYF.

J is TRBJ1-6 and V is TRBV30; 8 bases match TRBD1. CDR1 and CDR2 from the germline V gene are GTSNPN and SVGIG (reference sequence). The junction had 9 bases not matched to a gene; V was cut back by 2 bases and J by 9 bases. The CDR3 has 15 residues. The CDR3 DNA is TGTGCCTGGAGTAGAGAGCCGGGACAGGCTTCACCCCTCCACTTT. Its protein product is CAWSREPGQASPLHF.

The CDR3 loop reads CAWSDQPGTVYGYTF. The CDR3 DNA reads as TGTGCCTGGAGTGACCAGCCCGGGACAGTCTATGGCTACACCTTC. The chain carries TRBV30 and TRBJ1-2; 7 bases fit TRBD1. The CDR3 totals 15 residues. The V gene's germline CDR1 is GTSNPN and CDR2 SVGIG (reference sequence). J gave up 4 bases and V 1 base, and 9 bases lay outside the gene matches.

Concerning this clone: Because the CDR3's place on the DNA is in doubt, the DNA is left out and the CDR3 is given as listed by TCRdb. The rearrangement uses TRBV12-1 and TRBJ2-7; TRBD2 is the table's D call and was not checked against the DNA. TRBV12-1 is a documented pseudogene. Both ends counted, the CDR3 spans 17 residues. This CDR3 is CASSFFALGSGVYEQYF.

The chain recombines TRBV11-2 with TRBJ1-3; D is uncertain. Trimming stripped 0 bases from V and 2 bases from J, with 11 bases between. The germline gives CDR1 SGHAT, CDR2 FQNNGV. The CDR3 runs 16 residues. The CDR3 loop is CASSLDPGSAGNTIYF. As DNA, the CDR3 is TGTGCCAGCAGCTTAGACCCGGGGTCCGCTGGAAACACCATATATTTT. Based on the CDR3 plus reference TRBV11-2 and TRBJ1-3, the full variable domain is EAGVAQSPRYKIIEKRQSVAFWCNPISGHATLYWYQQILGQGPKLLIQFQNNGVVDDSQLPKDRFSAERLKGVDSTLKIQPAKLEDSAVYLCASSLDPGSAGNTIYFGEGSWLTVV.

This clone was seen only once. This chain joins TRBV27 and TRBJ2-2, with D hard to call. V shed 8 bases and J shed 4 bases, with 17 bases lying between them. Germline CDR1 is MNHEY and CDR2 is SMNVEV (reference sequence). The CDR3 consists of 15 residues. CDR3 nucleotide sequence: TGTGCCAGCTGCCCTTCGTGGCCTTCCACCGGGGAGCTGTTTTTT. Encoded protein: CASCPSWPSTGELFF.

CDR3 DNA: TGTGCCAGCAGTTACATCGCTGCTGGGGCCAACGTCCTGACTTTC. It specifies CASSYIAAGANVLTF. The chain joins TRBV6-5 to TRBJ2-6, with D hard to call. V was cut by 2 bases and J by 2 bases, with 7 bases left in between. Germline CDR1 reads MNHEY; CDR2 reads SVGAGI. The CDR3 length is 15 residues.